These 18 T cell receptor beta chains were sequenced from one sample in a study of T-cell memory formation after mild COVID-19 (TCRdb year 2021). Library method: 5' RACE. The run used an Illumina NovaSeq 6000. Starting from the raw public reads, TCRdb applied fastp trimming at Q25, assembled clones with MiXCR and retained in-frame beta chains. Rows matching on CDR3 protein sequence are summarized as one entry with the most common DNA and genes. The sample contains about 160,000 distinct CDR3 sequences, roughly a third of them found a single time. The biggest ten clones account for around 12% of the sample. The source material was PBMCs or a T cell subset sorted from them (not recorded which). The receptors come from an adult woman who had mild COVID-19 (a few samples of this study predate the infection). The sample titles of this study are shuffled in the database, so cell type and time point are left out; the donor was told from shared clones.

For the CDR3, the DNA is TGTGCCAGCAGCCAAGTGGTAGCCTACACAGATACGCAGTATTTT. Protein sequence: CASSQVVAYTDTQYF. This sequence joins TRBV7-2 and TRBJ2-3; D is unclear. Trimming pared 5 bases from V and 2 bases from J, leaving 14 bases between. The CDR3 contains 15 residues. Germline CDR1 is SGHTA and CDR2 is FQGNSA.

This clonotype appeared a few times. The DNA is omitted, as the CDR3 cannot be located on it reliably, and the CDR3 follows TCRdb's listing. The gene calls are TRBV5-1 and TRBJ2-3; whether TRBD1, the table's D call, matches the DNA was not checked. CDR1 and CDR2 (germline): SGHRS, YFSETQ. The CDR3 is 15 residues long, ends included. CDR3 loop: CASILGGTRTDTQYF.

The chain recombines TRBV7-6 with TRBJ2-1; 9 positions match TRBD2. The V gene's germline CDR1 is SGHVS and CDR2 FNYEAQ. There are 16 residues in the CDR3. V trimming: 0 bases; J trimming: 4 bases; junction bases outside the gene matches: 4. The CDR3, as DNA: TGTGCCAGCAGCTTAGCTGCGGGAGGGCCATACAATGAGCAGTTCTTC. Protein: CASSLAAGGPYNEQFF. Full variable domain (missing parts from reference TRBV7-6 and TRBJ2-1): GAGVSQSPRYKVTKRGQDVALRCDPISGHVSLYWYRQALGQGPEFLTYFNYEAQQDKSGLPNDRFSAERPEGSISTLTIQRTEQRDSAMYRCASSLAAGGPYNEQFFGPGTRLTVL.

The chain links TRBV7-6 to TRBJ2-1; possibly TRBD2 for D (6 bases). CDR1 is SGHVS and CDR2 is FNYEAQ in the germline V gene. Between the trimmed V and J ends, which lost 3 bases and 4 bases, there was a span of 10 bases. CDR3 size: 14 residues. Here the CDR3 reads CASSLGGVYNEQFF. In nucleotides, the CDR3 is TGTGCCAGCAGCTTGGGCGGGGTGTACAATGAGCAGTTCTTC.

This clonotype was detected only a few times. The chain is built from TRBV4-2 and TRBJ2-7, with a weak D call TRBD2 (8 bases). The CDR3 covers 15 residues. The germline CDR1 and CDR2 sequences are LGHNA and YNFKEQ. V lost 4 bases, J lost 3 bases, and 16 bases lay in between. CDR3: CASSPVAGTVYEQYF. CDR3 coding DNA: TGTGCCAGCAGCCCCGTAGCGGGGACAGTCTACGAGCAGTACTTC.

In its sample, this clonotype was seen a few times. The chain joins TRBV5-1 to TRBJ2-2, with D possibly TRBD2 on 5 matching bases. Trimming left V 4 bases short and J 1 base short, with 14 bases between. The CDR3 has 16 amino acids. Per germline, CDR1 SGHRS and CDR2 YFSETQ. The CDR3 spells CASSPGERMNTGELFF. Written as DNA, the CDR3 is TGCGCCAGCAGCCCCGGGGAGCGGATGAACACCGGGGAGCTGTTTTTT. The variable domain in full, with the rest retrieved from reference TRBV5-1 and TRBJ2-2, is KAGVTQTPRYLIKTRGQQVTLSCSPISGHRSVSWYQQTPGQGLQFLFEYFSETQRNKGNFPGRFSGRQFSNSRSEMNVSTLELGDSALYLCASSPGERMNTGELFFGEGSRLTVL.

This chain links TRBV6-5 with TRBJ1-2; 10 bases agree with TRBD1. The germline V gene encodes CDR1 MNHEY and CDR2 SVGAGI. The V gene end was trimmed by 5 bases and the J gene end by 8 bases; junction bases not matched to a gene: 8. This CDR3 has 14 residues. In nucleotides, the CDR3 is TGTGCCAGCAGTCCCGACAGGGGGCGAGGGGGCTACACCTTC. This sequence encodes CASSPDRGRGGYTF.

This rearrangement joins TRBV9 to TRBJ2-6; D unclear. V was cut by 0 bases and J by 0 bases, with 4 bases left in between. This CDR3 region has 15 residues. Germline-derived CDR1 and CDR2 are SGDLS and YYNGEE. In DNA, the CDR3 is TGTGCCAGCAGCGTAGTAGACTCTGGGGCCAACGTCCTGACTTTC. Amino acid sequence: CASSVVDSGANVLTF.

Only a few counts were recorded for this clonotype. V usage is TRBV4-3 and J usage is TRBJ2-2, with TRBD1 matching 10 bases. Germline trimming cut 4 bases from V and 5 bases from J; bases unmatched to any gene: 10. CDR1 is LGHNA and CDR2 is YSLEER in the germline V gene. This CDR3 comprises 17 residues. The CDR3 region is CASSPILGTGVTGELFF. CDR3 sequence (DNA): TGCGCCAGCAGCCCCATCCTAGGGACAGGGGTAACCGGGGAGCTGTTTTTT.

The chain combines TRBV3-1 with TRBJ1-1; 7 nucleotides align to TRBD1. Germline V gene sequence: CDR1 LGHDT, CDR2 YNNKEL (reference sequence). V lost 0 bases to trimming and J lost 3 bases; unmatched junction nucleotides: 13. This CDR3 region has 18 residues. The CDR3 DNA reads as TGTGCCAGCAGCCAAGAAGACGATCGACAGGGTAGGGACACTGAAGCTTTCTTT. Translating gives CASSQEDDRQGRDTEAFF.

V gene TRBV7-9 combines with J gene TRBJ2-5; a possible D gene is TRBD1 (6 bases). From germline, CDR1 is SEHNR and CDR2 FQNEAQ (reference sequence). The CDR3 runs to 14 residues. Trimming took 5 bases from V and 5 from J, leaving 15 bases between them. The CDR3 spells CASSRAAGVETQYF. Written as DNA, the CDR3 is TGTGCCAGCAGCCGCGCAGCAGGGGTCGAGACCCAGTACTTC.

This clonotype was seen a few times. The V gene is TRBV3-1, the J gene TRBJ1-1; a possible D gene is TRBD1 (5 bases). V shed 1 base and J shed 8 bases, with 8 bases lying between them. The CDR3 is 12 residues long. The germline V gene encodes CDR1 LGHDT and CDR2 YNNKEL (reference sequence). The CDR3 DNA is TGTGCCAGCAGCCAAGTCGACAGAGAAGCTTTCTTT. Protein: CASSQVDREAFF.

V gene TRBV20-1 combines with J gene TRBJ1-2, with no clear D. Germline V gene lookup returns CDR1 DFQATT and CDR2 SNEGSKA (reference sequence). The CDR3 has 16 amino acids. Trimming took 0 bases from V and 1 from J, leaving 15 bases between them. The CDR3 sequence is CSARDITPWFNYGYTF. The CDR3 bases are TGCAGTGCTAGAGATATCACCCCATGGTTTAACTATGGCTACACCTTC.

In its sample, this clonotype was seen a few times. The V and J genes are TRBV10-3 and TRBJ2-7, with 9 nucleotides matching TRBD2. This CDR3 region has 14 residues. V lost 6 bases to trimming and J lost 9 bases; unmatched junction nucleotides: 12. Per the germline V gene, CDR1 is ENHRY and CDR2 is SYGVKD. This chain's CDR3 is CAIRPGLANLGQYF. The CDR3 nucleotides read TGTGCCATCAGGCCGGGACTAGCCAACCTGGGGCAGTACTTC.

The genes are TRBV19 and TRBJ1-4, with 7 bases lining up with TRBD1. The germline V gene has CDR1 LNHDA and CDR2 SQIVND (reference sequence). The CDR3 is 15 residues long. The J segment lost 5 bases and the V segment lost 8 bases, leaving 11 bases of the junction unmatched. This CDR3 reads CASPTQTGRNEKLFF. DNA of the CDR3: TGTGCCAGTCCTACCCAGACAGGGAGGAATGAAAAACTGTTTTTT.

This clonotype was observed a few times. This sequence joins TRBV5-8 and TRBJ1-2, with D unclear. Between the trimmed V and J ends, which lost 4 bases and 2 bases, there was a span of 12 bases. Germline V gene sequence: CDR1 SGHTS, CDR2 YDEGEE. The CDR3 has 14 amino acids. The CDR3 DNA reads TGTGCCAGCAGCCTGGGGAGGATAAACTATGGCTACACCTTC. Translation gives CASSLGRINYGYTF.

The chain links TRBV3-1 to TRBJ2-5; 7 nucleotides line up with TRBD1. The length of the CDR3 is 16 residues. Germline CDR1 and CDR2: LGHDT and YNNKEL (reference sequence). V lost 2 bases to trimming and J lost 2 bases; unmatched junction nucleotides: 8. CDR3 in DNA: TGTGCCAGCAGCCAATGGACTCCGGGACAGCAAGAGACCCAGTACTTC. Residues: CASSQWTPGQQETQYF.

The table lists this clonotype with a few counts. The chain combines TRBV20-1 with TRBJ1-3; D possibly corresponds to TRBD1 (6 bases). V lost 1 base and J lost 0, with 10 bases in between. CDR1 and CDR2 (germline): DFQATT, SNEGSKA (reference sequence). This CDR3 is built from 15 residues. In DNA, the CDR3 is TGCAGTGCTAGAGCGGACAGTTTCTCTGGAAACACCATATATTTT. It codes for CSARADSFSGNTIYF.